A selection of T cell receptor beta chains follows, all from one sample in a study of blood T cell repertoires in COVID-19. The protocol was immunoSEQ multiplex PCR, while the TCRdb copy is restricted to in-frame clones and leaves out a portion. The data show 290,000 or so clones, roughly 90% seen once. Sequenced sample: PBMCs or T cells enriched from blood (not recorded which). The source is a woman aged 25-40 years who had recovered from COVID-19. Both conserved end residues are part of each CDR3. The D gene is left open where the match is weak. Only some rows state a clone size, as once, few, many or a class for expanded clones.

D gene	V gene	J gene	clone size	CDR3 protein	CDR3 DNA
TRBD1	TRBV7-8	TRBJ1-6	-	CASSLARQGSSYNSPLHF	TGTGCCAGCAGCTTAGCCCGACAGGGGAGCTCCTATAATTCACCCCTCCACTTT
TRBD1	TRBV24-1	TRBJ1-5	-	CATGDSSNQPQHF	TGTGCCACCGGGGACAGTAGCAATCAGCCCCAGCATTTT
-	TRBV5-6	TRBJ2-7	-	CASSLGQASYEQYF	TGTGCCAGCAGCTTGGGACAGGCCTCCTACGAGCAGTACTTC
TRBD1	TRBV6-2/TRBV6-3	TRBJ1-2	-	CASSYARTGGNYGYTF	TGTGCCAGCAGTTACGCTAGGACAGGGGGCAACTATGGCTACACCTTC
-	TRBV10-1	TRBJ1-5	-	CASSDGARSNQPQHF	TGCGCCAGCAGTGATGGCGCGCGGAGCAATCAGCCCCAGCATTTT
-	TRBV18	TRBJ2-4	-	CASSADSASDIQYF	TGTGCCAGCTCAGCGGACAGTGCATCAGACATTCAGTACTTC
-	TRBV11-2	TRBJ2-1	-	CASSLDGAGENEQFF	TGTGCCAGCAGCTTAGATGGGGCAGGGGAGAATGAGCAGTTCTTC
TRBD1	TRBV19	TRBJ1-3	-	CASSIQGQGTGNTIYF	TGTGCCAGTAGTATCCAAGGACAGGGGACAGGAAACACCATATATTTT
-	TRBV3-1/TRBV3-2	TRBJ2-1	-	CASSQDRGEQFF	TGTGCCAGCAGCCAAGATCGGGGTGAGCAGTTCTTC
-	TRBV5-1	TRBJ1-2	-	CASSLVGQTEGYTF	TGCGCCAGCAGCTTGGTTGGCCAGACGGAGGGCTACACCTTC
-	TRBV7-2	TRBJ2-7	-	CASSHRRDSVYYEQYF	TGTGCCAGCAGCCACCGCCGGGACTCCGTTTACTACGAGCAGTACTTC
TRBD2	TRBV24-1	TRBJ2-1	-	CATSEQTSGAYNEQFF	TGTGCCACCAGTGAACAAACTAGCGGGGCCTACAATGAGCAGTTCTTC
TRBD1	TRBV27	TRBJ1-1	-	CASSHGQASNTEAFF	TGTGCCAGCAGTCACGGACAGGCCTCGAACACTGAAGCTTTCTTT
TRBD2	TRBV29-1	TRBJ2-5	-	CSVEGPPTAGVAETQYF	TGCAGCGTTGAAGGGCCGCCGACAGCGGGAGTAGCAGAGACCCAGTACTTC
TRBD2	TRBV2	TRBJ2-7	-	CASSVWREVGYEQYF	TGTGCCAGCAGTGTATGGCGGGAGGTAGGATACGAGCAGTACTTC
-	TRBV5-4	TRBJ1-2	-	CASSLQWGGGGYTF	TGTGCCAGCAGCTTGCAGTGGGGAGGGGGTGGCTACACCTTC
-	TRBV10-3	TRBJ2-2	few	CAIRGSSTGGAGELFF	TGTGCCATCAGGGGGAGTTCGACCGGAGGGGCCGGGGAGCTGTTTTTT
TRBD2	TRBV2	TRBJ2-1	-	CASSTSGKMYNEQFF	TGTGCCAGCAGTACGAGCGGGAAAATGTACAATGAGCAGTTCTTC
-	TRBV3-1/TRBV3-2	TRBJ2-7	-	CASSHRHPSYEQYF	TGTGCCAGCAGCCACAGGCACCCCTCCTACGAGCAGTACTTC
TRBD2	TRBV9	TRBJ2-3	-	CASSKSGTTDTQYF	TGTGCCAGCAGCAAAAGCGGGACCACAGATACGCAGTATTTT
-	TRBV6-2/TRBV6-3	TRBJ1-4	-	CASSYSPGQRNEKLFF	TGTGCCAGCAGTTACTCGCCAGGACAAAGAAATGAAAAACTGTTTTTT
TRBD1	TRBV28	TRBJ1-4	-	CASSGGTGVGEKLFF	TGTGCCAGCAGTGGGGGGACAGGGGTGGGTGAAAAACTGTTTTTT
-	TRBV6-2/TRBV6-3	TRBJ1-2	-	CASSYFVRGYTF	TGTGCCAGCAGTTACTTTGTACGGGGCTACACCTTC
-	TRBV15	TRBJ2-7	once	CATSSPRAGEVYEQYF	TGTGCCACCAGCAGCCCCCGGGCAGGGGAAGTCTACGAGCAGTACTTC
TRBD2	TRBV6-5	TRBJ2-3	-	CASRTSGSTDTQYF	TGTGCCAGCAGGACTAGCGGGAGTACAGATACGCAGTATTTT
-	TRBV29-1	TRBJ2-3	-	CSGRVGTDTQYF	TGCAGCGGCAGGGTGGGCACAGATACGCAGTATTTT
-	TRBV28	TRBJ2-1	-	CASSLGRSRFGANEQFF	TGTGCCAGCAGTTTAGGGAGGTCCAGATTTGGTGCCAATGAGCAGTTCTTC
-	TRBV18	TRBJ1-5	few	CASSRTPYSNQPQHF	TGTGCCAGCTCAAGGACACCGTATAGCAATCAGCCCCAGCATTTT
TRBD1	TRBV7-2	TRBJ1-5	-	CASSRTGNYNQPQHF	TGTGCCAGCAGCCGGACAGGGAATTACAATCAGCCCCAGCATTTT
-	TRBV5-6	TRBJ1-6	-	CASSLRLQGLSPLHF	TGTGCCAGCAGCTTGAGGTTGCAGGGACTCTCACCCCTCCACTTT
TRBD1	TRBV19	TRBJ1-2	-	CASGSDRAGYTF	TGTGCCAGTGGATCCGACAGGGCCGGCTACACCTTC
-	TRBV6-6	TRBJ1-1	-	CASRDRSEAFF	TGTGCCAGCAGAGATAGATCTGAAGCTTTCTTT
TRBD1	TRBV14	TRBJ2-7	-	CASSHRGQGVASYEQYF	TGTGCCAGCAGCCATAGGGGACAGGGGGTAGCATCCTACGAGCAGTACTTC
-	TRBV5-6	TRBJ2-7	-	CASSFVGVGKGSYEQYF	TGTGCCAGCAGCTTTGTGGGAGTCGGGAAAGGTTCCTACGAGCAGTACTTC
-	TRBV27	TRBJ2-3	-	CASSLLLTDTQYF	TGTGCCAGCAGTCTCCTCCTCACAGATACGCAGTATTTT
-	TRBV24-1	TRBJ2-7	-	CATGKWAGSYEQYF	TGTGCCACTGGTAAGTGGGCAGGGTCCTACGAGCAGTACTTC
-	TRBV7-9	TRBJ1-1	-	CASSPRWADMNTEAFF	TGTGCCAGCAGTCCCCGCTGGGCGGACATGAACACTGAAGCTTTCTTT
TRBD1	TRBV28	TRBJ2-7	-	CATAGGGTGYEQYF	TGTGCCACCGCAGGAGGTGGGACAGGATACGAGCAGTACTTC
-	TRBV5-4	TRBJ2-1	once	CASSYGSNEQFF	TGTGCCAGCAGCTATGGGAGCAATGAGCAGTTCTTC
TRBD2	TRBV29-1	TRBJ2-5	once	CSVELAGALETQYF	TGCAGCGTTGAACTAGCGGGAGCCCTAGAGACCCAGTACTTC
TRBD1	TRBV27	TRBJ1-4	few	CASRGQGSEKLFF	TGTGCCAGCAGGGGACAGGGCAGTGAAAAACTGTTTTTT
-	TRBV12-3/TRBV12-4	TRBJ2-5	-	CASIGPGRETQYF	TGTGCCAGCATCGGCCCAGGCCGGGAGACCCAGTACTTC
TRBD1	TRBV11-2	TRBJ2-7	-	CASSISRGNEQYF	TGTGCCAGCAGCATCTCCAGGGGGAACGAGCAGTACTTC
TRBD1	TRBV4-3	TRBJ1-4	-	CASSQSSGGREKLFF	TGCGCCAGCAGCCAGAGCTCAGGGGGGAGGGAAAAACTGTTTTTT
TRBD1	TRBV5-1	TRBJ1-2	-	CASSLEGGGAGIGGYTF	TGCGCCAGCAGCTTGGAAGGAGGGGGCGCGGGGATCGGTGGCTACACCTTC
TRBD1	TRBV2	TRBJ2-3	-	CASSLRQGGLEDTQYF	TGTGCCAGCAGCCTCCGACAGGGGGGGTTGGAAGATACGCAGTATTTT
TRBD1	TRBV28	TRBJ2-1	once	CASSSPGRGSYNEQFF	TGTGCCAGCAGTTCCCCCGGCAGGGGGTCCTACAATGAGCAGTTCTTC
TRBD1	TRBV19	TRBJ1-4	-	CASIDLGQGSGTNEKLFF	TGTGCCAGTATAGACCTGGGACAGGGATCGGGAACTAATGAAAAACTGTTTTTT
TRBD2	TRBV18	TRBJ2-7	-	CASSPSSGRSREQYF	TGTGCCAGCTCACCTTCGAGCGGGAGGTCGAGGGAGCAGTACTTC
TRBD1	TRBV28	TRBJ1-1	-	CASSVGQGMYVFF	TGTGCCAGCAGCGTCGGACAGGGGATGTATGTTTTCTTT
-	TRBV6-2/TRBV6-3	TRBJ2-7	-	CASSYSDRTYEQYF	TGTGCCAGCAGTTACTCCGACAGGACCTACGAGCAGTACTTC
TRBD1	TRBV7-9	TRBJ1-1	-	CASSNRDRRGTEAFF	TGTGCCAGCAGCAACCGGGACAGGAGAGGCACTGAAGCTTTCTTT
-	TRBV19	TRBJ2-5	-	CASSFGETQYF	TGTGCCAGTAGTTTCGGGGAGACCCAGTACTTC